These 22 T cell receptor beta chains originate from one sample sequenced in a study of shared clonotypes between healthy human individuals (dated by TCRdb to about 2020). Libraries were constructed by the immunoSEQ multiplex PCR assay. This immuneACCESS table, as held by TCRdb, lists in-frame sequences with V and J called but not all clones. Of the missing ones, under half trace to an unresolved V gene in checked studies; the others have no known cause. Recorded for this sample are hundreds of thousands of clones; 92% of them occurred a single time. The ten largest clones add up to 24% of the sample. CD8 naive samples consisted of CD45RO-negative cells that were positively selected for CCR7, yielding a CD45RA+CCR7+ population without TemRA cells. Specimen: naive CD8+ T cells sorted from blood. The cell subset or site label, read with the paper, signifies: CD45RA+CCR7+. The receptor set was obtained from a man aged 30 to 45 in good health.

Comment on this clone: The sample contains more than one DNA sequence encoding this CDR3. The CDR3 DNA is TGTGCCAGCAGCTTTGGGGGGGGTTACGAGCAGTACTTC. Translation gives CASSFGGGYEQYF. The rearrangement uses TRBV5-4 and TRBJ2-7; TRBD2 matches at 7 bases. The CDR3 covers 13 residues. Germline CDR1 and CDR2: SGHNT and YYREEE (reference sequence). With 2 bases clipped from V and 4 bases from J, the junction kept 3 bases outside the gene matches.

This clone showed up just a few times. The CDR3 coding sequence is TGTGCCAGCAGTTACTCGGACAGTTCAGTTGCTAACGGCTACACCTTC. It codes for CASSYSDSSVANGYTF. The chain uses TRBV6-6 and TRBJ1-2, with D perhaps TRBD1 (6 bases). The CDR3 loop spans 16 amino acids. Germline CDR1 MNHNY, CDR2 SVGAGI (reference sequence). Trimming cost V 0 bases and J 8 bases, with 19 bases left between them.

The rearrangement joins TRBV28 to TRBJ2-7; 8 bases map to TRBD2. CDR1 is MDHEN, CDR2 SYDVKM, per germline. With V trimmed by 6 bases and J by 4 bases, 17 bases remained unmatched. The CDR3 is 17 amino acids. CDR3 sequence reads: CASRGSPELAGIYEQYF. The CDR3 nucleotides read TGTGCCAGCAGGGGTTCACCAGAGTTAGCGGGGATATACGAGCAGTACTTC. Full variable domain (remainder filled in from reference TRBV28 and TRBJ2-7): DVKVTQSSRYLVKRTGEKVFLECVQDMDHENMFWYRQDPGLGLRLIYFSYDVKMKEKGDIPEGYSVSREKKERFSLILESASTNQTSMYLCASRGSPELAGIYEQYFGPGTRLTVT.

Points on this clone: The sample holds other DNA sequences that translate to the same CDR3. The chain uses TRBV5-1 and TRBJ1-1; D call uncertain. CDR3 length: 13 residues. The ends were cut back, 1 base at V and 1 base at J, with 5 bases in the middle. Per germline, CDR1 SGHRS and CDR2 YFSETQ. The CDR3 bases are TGCGCCAGCAGCTTGCTCGGGAACACTGAAGCTTTCTTT. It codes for CASSLLGNTEAFF.

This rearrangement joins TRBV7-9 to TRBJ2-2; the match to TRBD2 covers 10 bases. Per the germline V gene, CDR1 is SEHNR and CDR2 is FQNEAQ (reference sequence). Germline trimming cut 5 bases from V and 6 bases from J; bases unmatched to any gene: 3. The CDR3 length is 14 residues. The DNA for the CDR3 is TGTGCCAGCAGCCCTAGCGGGGGCCCCGGGGAGCTGTTTTTT. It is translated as CASSPSGGPGELFF.

The CDR3 sequence is CASSQVGQKSYNEQFF. CDR3 bases: TGCGCCAGCAGCCAAGTCGGGCAGAAAAGCTACAATGAGCAGTTCTTC. This chain connects TRBV4-1 to TRBJ2-1; no clear D gene. V was pared by 1 base and J by 3 bases, with 13 bases between. There are 16 residues in the CDR3. From germline, CDR1 is MGHRA and CDR2 YSYEKL.

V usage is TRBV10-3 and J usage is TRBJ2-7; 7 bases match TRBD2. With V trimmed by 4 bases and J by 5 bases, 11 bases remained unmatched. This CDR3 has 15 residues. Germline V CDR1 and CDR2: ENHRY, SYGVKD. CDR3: CAISATSGGSDEQYF. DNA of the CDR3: TGTGCCATCAGTGCTACTTCTGGCGGGAGTGACGAGCAGTACTTC.

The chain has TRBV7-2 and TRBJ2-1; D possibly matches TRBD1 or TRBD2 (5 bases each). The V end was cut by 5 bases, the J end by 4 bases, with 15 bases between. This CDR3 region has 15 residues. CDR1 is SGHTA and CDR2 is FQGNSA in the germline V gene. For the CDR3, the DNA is TGTGCCAGCAGCCTAGAAGGGACCCCATACAATGAGCAGTTCTTC. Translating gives CASSLEGTPYNEQFF.

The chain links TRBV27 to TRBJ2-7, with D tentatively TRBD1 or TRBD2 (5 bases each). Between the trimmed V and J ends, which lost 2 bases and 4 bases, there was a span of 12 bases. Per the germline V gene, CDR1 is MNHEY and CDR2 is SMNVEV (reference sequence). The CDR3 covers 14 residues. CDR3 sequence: CASSLGKWGYEQYF. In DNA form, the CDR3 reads TGTGCCAGCAGTTTAGGGAAGTGGGGGTACGAGCAGTACTTC.

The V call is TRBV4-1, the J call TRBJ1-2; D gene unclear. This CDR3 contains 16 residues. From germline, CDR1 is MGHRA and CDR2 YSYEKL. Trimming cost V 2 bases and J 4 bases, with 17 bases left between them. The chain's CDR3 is CASSQSVNAKGYGYTF. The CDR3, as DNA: TGCGCCAGCAGCCAAAGCGTTAACGCCAAGGGCTATGGCTACACCTTC.

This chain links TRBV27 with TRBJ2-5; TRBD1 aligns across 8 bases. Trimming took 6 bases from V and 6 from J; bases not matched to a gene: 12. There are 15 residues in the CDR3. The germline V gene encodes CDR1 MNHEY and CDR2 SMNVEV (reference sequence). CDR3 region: CASSPIGQGEKTQYF. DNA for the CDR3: TGTGCCAGCAGCCCGATAGGACAGGGTGAGAAGACCCAGTACTTC.

This CDR3 reads CASSARKDRPLYEQYF. In DNA form, the CDR3 reads TGTGCCAGCAGCGCAAGAAAGGACAGGCCCCTCTACGAGCAGTACTTC. This chain connects TRBV9 to TRBJ2-7; 7 nucleotides match TRBD1. Germline V gives CDR1 SGDLS, CDR2 YYNGEE. The CDR3 runs 16 residues. With V trimmed by 3 bases and J by 3 bases, 12 bases remained unmatched. The full variable domain, its missing parts supplied by reference TRBV9 and TRBJ2-7, is DSGVTQTPKHLITATGQRVTLRCSPRSGDLSVYWYQQSLDQGLQFLIQYYNGEERAKGNILERFSAQQFPDLHSELNLSSLELGDSALYFCASSARKDRPLYEQYFGPGTRLTVT.

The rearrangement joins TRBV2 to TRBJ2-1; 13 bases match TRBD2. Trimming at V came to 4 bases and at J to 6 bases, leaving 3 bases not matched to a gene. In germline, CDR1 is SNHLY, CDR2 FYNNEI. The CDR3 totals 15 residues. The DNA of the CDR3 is TGTGCCAGCAGTGTGGGACTAGCGGGATTCAATGAGCAGTTCTTC. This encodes CASSVGLAGFNEQFF.

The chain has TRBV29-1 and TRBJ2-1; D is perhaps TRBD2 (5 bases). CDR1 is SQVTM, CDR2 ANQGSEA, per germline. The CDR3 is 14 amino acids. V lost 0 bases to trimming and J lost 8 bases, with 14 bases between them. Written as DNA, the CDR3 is TGCAGCGTTGAAGAGGACTTGCTCATCGATGAGCAGTTCTTC. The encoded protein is CSVEEDLLIDEQFF.

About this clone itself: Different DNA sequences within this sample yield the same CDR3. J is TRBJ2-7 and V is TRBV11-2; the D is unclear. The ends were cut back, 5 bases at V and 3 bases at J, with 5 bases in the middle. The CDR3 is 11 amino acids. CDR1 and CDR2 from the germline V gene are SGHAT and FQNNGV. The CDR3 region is CASSANYEQYF. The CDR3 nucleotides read TGTGCCAGCAGCGCTAACTACGAGCAGTACTTC. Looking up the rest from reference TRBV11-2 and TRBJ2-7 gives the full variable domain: EAGVAQSPRYKIIEKRQSVAFWCNPISGHATLYWYQQILGQGPKLLIQFQNNGVVDDSQLPKDRFSAERLKGVDSTLKIQPAKLEDSAVYLCASSANYEQYFGPGTRLTVT.

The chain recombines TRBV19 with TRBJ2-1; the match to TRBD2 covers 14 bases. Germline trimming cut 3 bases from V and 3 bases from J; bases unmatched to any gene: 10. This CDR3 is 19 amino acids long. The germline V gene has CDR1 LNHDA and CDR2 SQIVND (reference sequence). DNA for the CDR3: TGTGCCAGTAGTATGCTTTTGGGGACTAGCGGGAGTTTCTACAATGAGCAGTTCTTC. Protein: CASSMLLGTSGSFYNEQFF. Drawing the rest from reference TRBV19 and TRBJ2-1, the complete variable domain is DGGITQSPKYLFRKEGQNVTLSCEQNLNHDAMYWYRQDPGQGLRLIYYSQIVNDFQKGDIAEGYSVSREKKESFPLTVTSAQKNPTAFYLCASSMLLGTSGSFYNEQFFGPGTRLTVL.

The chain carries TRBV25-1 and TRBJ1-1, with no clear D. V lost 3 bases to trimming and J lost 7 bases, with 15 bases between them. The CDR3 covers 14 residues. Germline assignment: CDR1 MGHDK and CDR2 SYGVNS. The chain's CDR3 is CASSDVGRPHEAFF. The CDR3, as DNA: TGTGCCAGCAGTGATGTAGGGCGGCCACATGAAGCTTTCTTT.

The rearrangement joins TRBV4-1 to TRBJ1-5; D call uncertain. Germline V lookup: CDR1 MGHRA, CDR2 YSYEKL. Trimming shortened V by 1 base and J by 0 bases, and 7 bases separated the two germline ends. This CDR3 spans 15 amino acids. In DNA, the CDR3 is TGCGCCAGCAGCCAAGTGGGTTATAGCAATCAGCCCCAGCATTTT. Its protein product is CASSQVGYSNQPQHF.

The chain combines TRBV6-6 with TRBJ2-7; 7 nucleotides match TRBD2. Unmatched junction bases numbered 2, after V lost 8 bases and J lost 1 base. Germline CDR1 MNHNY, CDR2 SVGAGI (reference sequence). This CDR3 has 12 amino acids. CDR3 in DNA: TGTGCCAGCGGGGGGGATTCCTACGAGCAGTACTTC. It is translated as CASGGDSYEQYF.

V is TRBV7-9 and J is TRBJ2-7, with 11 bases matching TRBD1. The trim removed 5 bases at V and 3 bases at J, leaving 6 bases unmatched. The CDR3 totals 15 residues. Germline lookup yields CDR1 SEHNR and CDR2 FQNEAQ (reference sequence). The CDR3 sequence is CASSGQGASSYEQYF. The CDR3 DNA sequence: TGTGCCAGCAGCGGACAGGGGGCTTCGAGCTACGAGCAGTACTTC.

The chain's CDR3 is CASSDGTGWTYEQYF. The CDR3 nucleotides are TGCGCCAGCAGTGATGGAACAGGGTGGACCTACGAGCAGTACTTC. The chain employs TRBV10-1 and TRBJ2-7; possibly TRBD1 for D (6 bases). V gave up 3 bases and J gave up 2 bases, with 14 bases separating them. The length of the CDR3 is 15 residues. Looked up from germline, CDR1 is WNHNN and CDR2 is SYGVQD (reference sequence).

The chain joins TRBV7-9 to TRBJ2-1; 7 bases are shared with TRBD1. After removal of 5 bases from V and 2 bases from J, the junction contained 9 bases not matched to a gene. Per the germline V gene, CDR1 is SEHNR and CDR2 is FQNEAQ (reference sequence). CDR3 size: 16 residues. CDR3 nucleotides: TGTGCCAGCAGCGTGTTCCGGGACAGAGCCTACAATGAGCAGTTCTTC. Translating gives CASSVFRDRAYNEQFF.